These 24 T cell receptor beta chains were sequenced from one sample in a study of CD8+CD57+ T cells in acquired aplastic anemia. The TCR beta profiling, which covered VDJ combination and CDR3 sequence, was carried out using genomic DNA as the template. TCRdb re-called the reads with MiXCR, one entry per CDR3 protein. The table shows hundreds of thousands of distinct CDR3 sequences, with around 45% occurring only once. Only patients with CD8+CD57+ cell expansion on flow cytometry were chosen for sequencing. Sequenced input: sorted CD4+, CD8+, or CD8+CD57+ T cells (not recorded which) from PBMCs. These receptors came from a human donor with aplastic anemia.

CDR3 amino acids: CSAYTGLAEQYF. DNA of the CDR3: TGCAGTGCTTATACGGGACTAGCGGAGCAGTACTTC. The rearrangement joins TRBV20-1 to TRBJ2-7; the match to TRBD2 covers 10 bases. V lost 5 bases to trimming and J lost 7 bases; unmatched junction nucleotides: 5. This CDR3 region has 12 residues. CDR1 and CDR2 (germline): DFQATT, SNEGSKA (reference sequence).

In regard to this clonotype: A junction end diverges from the germline sequence, so it may reflect a read error. The V and J genes are TRBV7-8 and TRBJ2-7; D is perhaps TRBD1 (5 bases). Germline-derived CDR1 and CDR2 are SGHVS and FQNEAQ. The CDR3 has 13 residues. The chain's CDR3 is CASSFVRVDEQHF. The CDR3 nucleotides are TGTGCCAGCAGCTTCGTCAGGGTGGACGAGCAGCACTTC. The full variable domain, completed using reference TRBV7-8 and TRBJ2-7, is GAGVSQSPRYKVAKRGQDVALRCDPISGHVSLFWYQQALGQGPEFLTYFQNEAQLDKSGLPSDRFFAERPEGSVSTLKIQRTQQEDSAVYLCASSFVRVDEQHFGPGTRLTVT.

Ten or more counts support this clonotype. This chain links TRBV7-2 with TRBJ2-1, with D perhaps matching TRBD2 (5 bases). This CDR3 comprises 15 residues. Trimming took 5 bases from V and 5 from J, leaving 16 bases between them. From germline, CDR1 is SGHTA and CDR2 FQGNSA. The CDR3 is CASSRLSKRHNEQFF. Written as DNA, the CDR3 is TGTGCCAGCAGCCGACTTTCTAAGCGGCACAATGAGCAGTTCTTC.

This chain links TRBV7-2 with TRBJ2-7, with 8 bases aligning to TRBD2. The CDR3 contains 15 residues. J was trimmed by 0 bases and V by 5 bases; bases with no gene match: 6. Germline values: CDR1 SGHTA, CDR2 FQGNSA. The CDR3 is CASSPRLATSYEQYF. CDR3 coding DNA: TGTGCCAGCAGCCCGAGACTAGCGACCTCCTACGAGCAGTACTTC.

The gene calls are TRBV29-1 and TRBJ2-7; unclear D gene. Germline CDR1 SQVTM, CDR2 ANQGSEA. The CDR3 totals 14 residues. V gave up 3 bases and J gave up 1 base, with 13 bases separating them. CDR3 sequence: CSVDSSGGSYEQYV. In DNA, the CDR3 is TGCAGCGTTGATAGCTCCGGTGGGTCCTACGAGCAGTACGTC.

The chain uses TRBV25-1 and TRBJ1-4; unclear D gene. The V end lost 4 bases, the J end lost 6 bases, and 12 bases lay between the germline ends. Germline values: CDR1 MGHDK, CDR2 SYGVNS. The CDR3 is made up of 14 amino acids. CDR3 amino acids: CASSAGLRDEKLFF. In nucleotides, the CDR3 is TGTGCCAGCAGTGCAGGATTACGGGATGAAAAACTGTTTTTT.

The chain has TRBV19 and TRBJ1-2; no firm D call. This CDR3 has 12 residues. CDR1 is LNHDA, CDR2 SQIVND, per germline (reference sequence). Deletions cut 10 bases from V and 2 bases from J, with 11 bases between. In DNA form, the CDR3 reads TGTGCCACCCACACAGTAAACTATGGCTACACCTTC. It encodes CATHTVNYGYTF.

This clonotype came up a few times. A read error is possible here, since a much larger clone lies one base away. The chain employs TRBV7-2 and TRBJ2-2; 7 bases map to TRBD2. V lost 1 base to trimming and J lost 3 bases; unmatched junction nucleotides: 11. The CDR3 is 18 residues long. The germline CDR1 and CDR2 sequences are SGHTA and FQGNSA. Here the CDR3 reads CASSLEFWTGGYTGELFF. CDR3 in DNA: TGTGCCAGCAGCTTAGAGTTCTGGACGGGGGGATACACCGGGGAGCTGTTTTTT.

In its sample, this clonotype was seen many times. The CDR3 DNA sequence: TGCAGTGCTAGAGAATCCGGTGAGCAGTACTTC. Protein product: CSARESGEQYF. The chain recombines TRBV20-1 with TRBJ2-7; D is unclear. Germline CDR1 DFQATT, CDR2 SNEGSKA (reference sequence). The CDR3 spans 11 residues. V was clipped by 0 bases and J by 7 bases, with 7 bases between them.

This chain uses TRBV25-1 with TRBJ2-7; weak D call: TRBD2 (6 bases). Between the trimmed V and J ends, which lost 4 bases and 7 bases, there was a span of 14 bases. The CDR3 spans 13 residues. CDR1 is MGHDK and CDR2 is SYGVNS in the germline V gene. The chain's CDR3 is CASSVAGWREQYF. The DNA of the CDR3 is TGTGCCAGCAGTGTTGCGGGATGGAGGGAGCAGTACTTC.

This clonotype was observed at least ten times. This CDR3 is missing its conserved last phenylalanine or tryptophan, likely due to a read error. V and J are TRBV7-9 and TRBJ1-1; D gene ambiguous. The CDR3 is 16 residues long. Deletions cut 5 bases from V and 3 bases from J, with 19 bases between. Germline-derived CDR1 and CDR2 are SEHNR and FQNEAQ (reference sequence). The CDR3 here is CASSKPGRARDTEAFL. CDR3 DNA sequence: TGTGCCAGCAGCAAACCGGGCCGAGCAAGGGACACTGAAGCTTTCCTT.

This clonotype showed up many times. The chain joins TRBV9 to TRBJ2-6, with D unclear. Germline assignment: CDR1 SGDLS and CDR2 YYNGEE. The germline V and J ends were trimmed by 2 bases and 1 base, with 7 bases remaining between them. There are 15 residues in the CDR3. In DNA, the CDR3 is TGTGCCAGCAGCGTGGAGTTGTCTGGGGCCAACGTCCTGACTTTC. Its translation is CASSVELSGANVLTF.

This clonotype appeared many times. The chain employs TRBV4-3 and TRBJ2-7; no clear D gene. This CDR3 has 14 amino acids. Germline CDR1 is LGHNA and CDR2 is YSLEER. V lost 2 bases, J lost 5 bases, and 13 bases lay in between. Here the CDR3 reads CASSQSPLRDEQYF. CDR3 sequence (DNA): TGCGCCAGCAGCCAATCGCCGCTTCGGGACGAGCAGTACTTC.

This clonotype was found once. This sequence joins TRBV12-3 or TRBV12-4 and TRBJ1-2, with 7 nucleotides matching TRBD1. The V and J ends lost 5 bases and 7 bases, in that order; junction bases with no gene match: 4. The CDR3 is 12 residues long. CDR3 coding DNA: TGTGCCAGCAGTCTACAGGGGTTTGGCTACACCTTC. Translating it yields CASSLQGFGYTF.

CDR3 sequence: CASSLAARDYEQYF. The CDR3, as DNA: TGTGCCAGCAGCTTAGCGGCCAGGGACTACGAGCAGTACTTC. The chain combines TRBV7-2 with TRBJ2-7; possible D gene TRBD1, 5 bases. Per the germline V gene, CDR1 is SGHTA and CDR2 is FQGNSA. CDR3 length equals 14 residues. V lost 0 bases to trimming and J lost 3 bases, with 9 bases between them.

The V gene is TRBV19, the J gene TRBJ1-5; D gene ambiguous. Trimming took 6 bases from V and 3 from J, leaving 12 bases between them. The CDR3 extends over 14 amino acids. CDR1 is LNHDA and CDR2 is SQIVND in the germline V gene (reference sequence). The CDR3: CASRPYTDNQPQHF. The CDR3 DNA follows: TGTGCCAGTAGACCATACACGGACAATCAGCCCCAGCATTTT.

This clonotype was detected a few times. V gene TRBV7-8 combines with J gene TRBJ2-5, with 8 positions matching TRBD2. The CDR3 covers 13 residues. Unmatched junction bases numbered 5, after V lost 6 bases and J lost 5 bases. Germline CDR1 and CDR2: SGHVS and FQNEAQ. DNA for the CDR3: TGTGCCAGCAGAAATAGCGGGGTTGAGACCCAGTACTTC. It is translated as CASRNSGVETQYF.

This clonotype has at least ten counts. The V and J genes are TRBV9 and TRBJ1-6; TRBD1 matches at 7 bases. The CDR3 is 15 amino acids. CDR1 and CDR2 from the germline V gene are SGDLS and YYNGEE. The V segment lost 5 bases and the J segment 0 bases; nucleotides outside the gene matches: 2. As DNA, the CDR3 is TGTGCCAGCAGGGGACAGAGCTCCTATAATTCACCCCTCCACTTT. This codes for CASRGQSSYNSPLHF.

This clonotype has a handful of counts. One junction end disagrees with the germline gene, perhaps due to a read error. V and J are TRBV7-6 and TRBJ2-2; 8 bases are a match to TRBD1. Per the germline V gene, CDR1 is SGHVS and CDR2 is FNYEAQ. This CDR3 contains 16 residues. CDR3 sequence: CASSFSRGPNTGELLF. The CDR3 region has the DNA TGTGCTAGCAGCTTTTCCAGGGGGCCTAACACCGGGGAGCTGCTTTTT.

The rearrangement links TRBV27 to TRBJ2-7; 13 nucleotides line up with TRBD2. CDR1 is MNHEY, CDR2 SMNVEV, per germline (reference sequence). V gave up 5 bases and J gave up 0 bases; unmatched junction bases: 7. This CDR3 has 17 amino acids. The CDR3 here is CASSRRRTSGGSYEQYF. The CDR3 DNA reads as TGTGCCAGCAGTCGACGGCGGACTAGCGGGGGCTCCTACGAGCAGTACTTC.

The table lists this clonotype with many counts. The chain uses TRBV19 and TRBJ2-7, with D possibly being TRBD1 (5 bases). Germline CDR1 reads LNHDA; CDR2 reads SQIVND (reference sequence). The CDR3 covers 15 residues. V gave up 3 bases and J gave up 3 bases, with 15 bases separating them. CDR3 in DNA: TGTGCCAGTAGTATTACTACAGGAAAGATCTACGAGCAGTACTTC. This encodes CASSITTGKIYEQYF. Variable domain in full (rest from reference TRBV19 and TRBJ2-7): DGGITQSPKYLFRKEGQNVTLSCEQNLNHDAMYWYRQDPGQGLRLIYYSQIVNDFQKGDIAEGYSVSREKKESFPLTVTSAQKNPTAFYLCASSITTGKIYEQYFGPGTRLTVT.

This clonotype turned up a few times. The genes are TRBV9 and TRBJ2-1; 14 bases are a match to TRBD2. Germline V lookup: CDR1 SGDLS, CDR2 YYNGEE. This CDR3 is built from 17 residues. Trimming removed 4 bases from V and 9 bases from J; junction bases left unmatched: 12. The CDR3 reads CASSPSTGTSGSGEQFF. As DNA, the CDR3 is TGTGCCAGCAGCCCATCAACCGGGACTAGCGGGAGTGGTGAGCAGTTCTTC.

V gene TRBV2 combines with J gene TRBJ1-5; TRBD1 matches 7 bases. The CDR3 has 18 residues. Per germline, CDR1 SNHLY and CDR2 FYNNEI. Trimming at V came to 4 bases and at J to 1 base, leaving 13 bases not matched to a gene. The CDR3 loop is CASSAPGGGTRSNQPQHF. The CDR3 nucleotides read TGTGCCAGCAGTGCTCCGGGAGGGGGCACAAGGAGCAATCAGCCCCAGCATTTT.

This chain connects TRBV19 to TRBJ2-3; TRBD1 is a possible D gene (6 bases). Deletions cut 2 bases from V and 2 bases from J, with 17 bases between. The CDR3 covers 17 residues. Germline V gene sequence: CDR1 LNHDA, CDR2 SQIVND (reference sequence). This CDR3 is CASSISTGIGTTDTQYF. CDR3 DNA sequence: TGTGCCAGTAGTATAAGCACAGGGATAGGCACCACAGATACGCAGTATTTT. The entire variable domain, with the rest obtained from reference TRBV19 and TRBJ2-3, is as follows: DGGITQSPKYLFRKEGQNVTLSCEQNLNHDAMYWYRQDPGQGLRLIYYSQIVNDFQKGDIAEGYSVSREKKESFPLTVTSAQKNPTAFYLCASSISTGIGTTDTQYFGPGTRLTVL.